Described below is a single T cell receptor (beta chain) sequence and its context. This record belongs to a study of blood T cell repertoires in COVID-19. Study context: Sites across the United States, Italy and Spain contributed samples from acute and convalescent COVID-19. From T cells, B-cell-depleted T cells, or PBMCs came the material, which was cDNA or gDNA.

Study processing details: Estimation of nucleated cell counts was performed using reference gene primer amplification. Method: immunoSEQ multiplex PCR; TCRdb's copy keeps in-frame clones and lacks some. For V, J and clone size, that table is used; D and trimming come from the DNA. Among roughly 130,000 clones listed, more than 75% were seen once. Trimming removed 4 bases at V and 4 bases at J, with 13 bases between. This CDR3 region has 14 residues. CDR1 is SGHVS and CDR2 is FQNEAQ in the germline V gene. The V gene is TRBV7-8, the J gene TRBJ1-1; D gene uncertain. Sequenced material: peripheral blood. This clonotype was obtained from a man older than 75 with acute or convalescent COVID-19. The CDR3 sequence is CASSSGTWGTEAFF. CDR3 sequence (DNA): TGTGCCAGCAGCTCGGGAACGTGGGGCACTGAAGCTTTCTTT.